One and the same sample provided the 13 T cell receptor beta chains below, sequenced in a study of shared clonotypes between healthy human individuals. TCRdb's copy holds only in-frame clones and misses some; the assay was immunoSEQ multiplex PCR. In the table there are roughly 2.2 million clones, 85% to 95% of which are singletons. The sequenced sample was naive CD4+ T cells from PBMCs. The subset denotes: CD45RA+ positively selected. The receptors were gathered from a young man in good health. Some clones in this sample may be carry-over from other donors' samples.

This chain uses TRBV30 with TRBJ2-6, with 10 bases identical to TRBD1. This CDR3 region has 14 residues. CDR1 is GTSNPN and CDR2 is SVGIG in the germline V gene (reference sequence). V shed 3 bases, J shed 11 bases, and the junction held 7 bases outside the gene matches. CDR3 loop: CAWRGAGTGDVLTF. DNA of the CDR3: TGTGCCTGGAGAGGAGCAGGGACAGGGGACGTCCTGACTTTC.

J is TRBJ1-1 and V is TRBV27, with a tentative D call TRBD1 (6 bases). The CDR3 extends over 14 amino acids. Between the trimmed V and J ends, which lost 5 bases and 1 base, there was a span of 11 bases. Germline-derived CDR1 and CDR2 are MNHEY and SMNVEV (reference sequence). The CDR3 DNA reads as TGTGCCAGCAGTGGCCAACAGGGGAACACTGAAGCTTTCTTT. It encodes CASSGQQGNTEAFF.

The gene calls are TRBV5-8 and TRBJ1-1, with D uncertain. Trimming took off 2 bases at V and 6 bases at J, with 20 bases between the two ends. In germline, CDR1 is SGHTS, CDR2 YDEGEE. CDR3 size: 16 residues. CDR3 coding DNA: TGTGCCAGCAGCTTTCTGAGGGATGGGGTGAATCCTGAAGCTTTCTTT. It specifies CASSFLRDGVNPEAFF.

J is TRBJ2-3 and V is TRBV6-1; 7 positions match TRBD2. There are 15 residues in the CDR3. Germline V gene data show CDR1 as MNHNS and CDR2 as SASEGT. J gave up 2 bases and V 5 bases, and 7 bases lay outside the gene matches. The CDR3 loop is CASSKTSVLTDTQYF. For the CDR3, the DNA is TGTGCCAGCAGTAAAACTAGCGTCCTCACAGATACGCAGTATTTT.

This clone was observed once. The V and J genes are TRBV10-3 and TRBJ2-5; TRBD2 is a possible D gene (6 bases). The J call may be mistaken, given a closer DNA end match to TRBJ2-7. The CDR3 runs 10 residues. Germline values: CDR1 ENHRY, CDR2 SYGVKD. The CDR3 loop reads CAIGGYEQYF. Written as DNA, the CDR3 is TGTGCCATCGGGGGGTACGAGCAGTACTTC.

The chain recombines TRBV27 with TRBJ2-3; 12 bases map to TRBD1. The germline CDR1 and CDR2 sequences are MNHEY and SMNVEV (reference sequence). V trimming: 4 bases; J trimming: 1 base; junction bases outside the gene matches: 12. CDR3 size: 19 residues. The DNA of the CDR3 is TGTGCCAGCAGTTCCCTAGGGACAGGGGGCGCGTGGGGCACAGATACGCAGTATTTT. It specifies CASSSLGTGGAWGTDTQYF.

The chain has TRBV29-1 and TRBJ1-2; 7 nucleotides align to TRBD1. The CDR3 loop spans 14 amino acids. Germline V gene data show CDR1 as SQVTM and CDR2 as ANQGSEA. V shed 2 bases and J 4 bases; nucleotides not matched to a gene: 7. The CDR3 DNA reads TGCAGCGTTGAACAGCCGACAGGGAGCTATGGCTACACCTTC. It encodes CSVEQPTGSYGYTF.

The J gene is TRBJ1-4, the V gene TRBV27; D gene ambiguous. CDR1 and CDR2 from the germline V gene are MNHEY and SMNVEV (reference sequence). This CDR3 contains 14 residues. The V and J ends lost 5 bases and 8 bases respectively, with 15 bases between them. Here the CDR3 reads CASSTTRLREKLFF. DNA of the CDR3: TGTGCCAGCAGTACGACGAGGCTTCGGGAAAAACTGTTTTTT.

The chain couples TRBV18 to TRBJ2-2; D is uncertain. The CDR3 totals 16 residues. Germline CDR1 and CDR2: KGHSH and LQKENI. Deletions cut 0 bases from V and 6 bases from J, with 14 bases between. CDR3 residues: CASSPPWVADPGELFF. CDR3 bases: TGTGCCAGCTCACCACCGTGGGTTGCGGACCCCGGGGAGCTGTTTTTT.

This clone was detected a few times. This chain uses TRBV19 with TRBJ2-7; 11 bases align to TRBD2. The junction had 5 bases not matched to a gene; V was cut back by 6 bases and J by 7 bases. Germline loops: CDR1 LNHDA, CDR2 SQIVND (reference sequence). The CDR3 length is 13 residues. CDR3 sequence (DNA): TGTGCCAGTAGACTAGCGGGAGCGGAAGAGCAGTACTTC. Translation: CASRLAGAEEQYF. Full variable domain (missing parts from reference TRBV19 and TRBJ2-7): DGGITQSPKYLFRKEGQNVTLSCEQNLNHDAMYWYRQDPGQGLRLIYYSQIVNDFQKGDIAEGYSVSREKKESFPLTVTSAQKNPTAFYLCASRLAGAEEQYFGPGTRLTVT.

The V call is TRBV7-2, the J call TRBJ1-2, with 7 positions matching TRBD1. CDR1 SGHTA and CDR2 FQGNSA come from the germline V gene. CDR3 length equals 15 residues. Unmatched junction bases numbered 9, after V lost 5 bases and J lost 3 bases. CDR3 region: CASSQGVGGYYGYTF. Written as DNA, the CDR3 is TGTGCCAGCAGCCAGGGGGTCGGGGGCTACTATGGCTACACCTTC.

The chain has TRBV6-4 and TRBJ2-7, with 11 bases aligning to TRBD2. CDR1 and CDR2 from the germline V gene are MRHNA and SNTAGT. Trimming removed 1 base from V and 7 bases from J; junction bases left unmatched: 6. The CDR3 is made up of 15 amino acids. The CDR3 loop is CASSDYLRTSGEQYF. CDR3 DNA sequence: TGTGCCAGCAGTGACTATCTTCGGACTAGCGGGGAGCAGTACTTC.

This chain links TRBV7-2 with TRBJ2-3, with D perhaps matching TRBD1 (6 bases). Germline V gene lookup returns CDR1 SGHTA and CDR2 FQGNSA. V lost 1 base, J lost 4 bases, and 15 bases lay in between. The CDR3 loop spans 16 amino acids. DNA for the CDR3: TGTGCCAGCAGCTTAGTAGGGGGAAATCCCGCAGATACGCAGTATTTT. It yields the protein CASSLVGGNPADTQYF.